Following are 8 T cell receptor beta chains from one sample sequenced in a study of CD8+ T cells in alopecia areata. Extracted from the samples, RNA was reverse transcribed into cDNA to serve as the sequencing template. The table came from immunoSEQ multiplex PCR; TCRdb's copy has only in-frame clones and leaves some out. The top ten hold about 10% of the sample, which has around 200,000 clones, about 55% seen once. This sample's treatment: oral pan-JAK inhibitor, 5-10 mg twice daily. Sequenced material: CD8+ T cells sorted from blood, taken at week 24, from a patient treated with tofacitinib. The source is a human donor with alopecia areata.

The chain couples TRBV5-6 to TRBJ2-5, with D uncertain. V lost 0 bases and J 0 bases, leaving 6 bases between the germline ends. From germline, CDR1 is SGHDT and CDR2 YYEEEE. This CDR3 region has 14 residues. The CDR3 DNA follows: TGTGCCAGCAGCTTGGCTGGATACCAAGAGACCCAGTACTTC. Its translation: CASSLAGYQETQYF.

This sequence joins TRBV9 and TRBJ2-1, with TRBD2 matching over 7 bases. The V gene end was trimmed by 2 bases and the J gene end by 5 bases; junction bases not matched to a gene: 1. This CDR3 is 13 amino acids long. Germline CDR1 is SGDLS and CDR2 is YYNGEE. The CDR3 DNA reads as TGTGCCAGCAGCGTTGCGGGAGACAATGAGCAGTTCTTC. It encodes CASSVAGDNEQFF.

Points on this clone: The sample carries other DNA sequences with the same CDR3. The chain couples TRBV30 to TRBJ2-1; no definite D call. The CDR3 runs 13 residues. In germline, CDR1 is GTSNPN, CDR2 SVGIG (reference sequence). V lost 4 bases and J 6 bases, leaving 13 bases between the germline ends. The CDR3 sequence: CAWNLDGTNEQFF. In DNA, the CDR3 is TGTGCCTGGAACCTCGACGGTACCAATGAGCAGTTCTTC. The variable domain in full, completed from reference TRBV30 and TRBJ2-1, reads SQTIHQWPATLVQPVGSPLSLECTVEGTSNPNLYWYRQAAGRGLQLLFYSVGIGQISSEVPQNLSASRPQDRQFILSSKKLLLSDSGFYLCAWNLDGTNEQFFGPGTRLTVL.

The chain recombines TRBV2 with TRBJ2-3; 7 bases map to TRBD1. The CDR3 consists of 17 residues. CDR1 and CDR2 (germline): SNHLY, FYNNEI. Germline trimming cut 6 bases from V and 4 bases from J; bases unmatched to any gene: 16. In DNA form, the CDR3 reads TGTGCCAGCAGACCCCAACCGGGACAGCTTTTAGCAGATACGCAGTATTTT. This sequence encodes CASRPQPGQLLADTQYF.

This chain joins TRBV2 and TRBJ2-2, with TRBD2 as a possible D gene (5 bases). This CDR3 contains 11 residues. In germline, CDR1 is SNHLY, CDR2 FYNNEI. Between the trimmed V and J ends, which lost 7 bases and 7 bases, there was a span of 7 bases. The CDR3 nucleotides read TGTGCCAGCACTGAGGGCGGGGAGCTGTTTTTT. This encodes CASTEGGELFF.

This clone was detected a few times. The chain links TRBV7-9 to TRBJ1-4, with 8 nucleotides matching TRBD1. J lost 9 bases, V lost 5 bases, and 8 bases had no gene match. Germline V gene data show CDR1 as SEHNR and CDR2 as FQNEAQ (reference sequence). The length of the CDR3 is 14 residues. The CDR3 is CASSDGQGQKKLFF. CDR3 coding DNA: TGTGCCAGCAGCGATGGACAGGGCCAGAAAAAACTGTTTTTT.

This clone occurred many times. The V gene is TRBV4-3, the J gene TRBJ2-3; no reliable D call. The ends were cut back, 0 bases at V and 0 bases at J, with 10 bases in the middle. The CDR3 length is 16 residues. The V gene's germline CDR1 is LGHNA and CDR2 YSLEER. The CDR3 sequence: CASSQDLQRSTDTQYF. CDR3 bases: TGCGCCAGCAGCCAAGATCTACAGCGTAGCACAGATACGCAGTATTTT.

In DNA, the CDR3 is TGCGCCAGCACGGGACTCACCGGGGAGCTGTTTTTT. Its protein is CASTGLTGELFF. The chain links TRBV5-1 to TRBJ2-2, with D perhaps matching TRBD2 (6 bases). The CDR3 consists of 12 residues. CDR1 is SGHRS and CDR2 is YFSETQ in the germline V gene. V shed 6 bases and J shed 4 bases, with 7 bases lying between them.